These 3 T cell receptor beta chains share one sample of origin, sequenced in a study of control samples from healthy donors and cancer patients. Sequencing used immunoSEQ multiplex PCR; TCRdb keeps in-frame clones, though not all of them. The listing records approximately 190,000 clones. Sequenced input: blood. Every receptor here comes from a woman aged 25 to 39 in good health.

The chain carries TRBV9 and TRBJ2-7; D may be TRBD1 (5 bases). The CDR3 is 12 amino acids. The V end was cut by 0 bases, the J end by 4 bases, with 5 bases between. Germline lookup yields CDR1 SGDLS and CDR2 YYNGEE. The CDR3 here is CASSVEGYEQYF. Here the CDR3 DNA reads TGTGCCAGCAGCGTAGAGGGGTACGAGCAGTACTTC.

The chain is built from TRBV7-9 and TRBJ2-3; D unresolved. V was shortened by 10 bases and J by 2 bases, with 13 bases between the two germline ends. Germline loops: CDR1 SEHNR, CDR2 FQNEAQ (reference sequence). The CDR3 contains 13 residues. The CDR3 sequence is CATFTPHTDTQYF. DNA for the CDR3: TGTGCCACGTTCACCCCTCACACAGATACGCAGTATTTT.

The rearrangement uses TRBV5-1 and TRBJ1-6; D is unresolved. This CDR3 has 14 residues. The V end was cut by 0 bases, the J end by 8 bases, with 9 bases between. CDR1 and CDR2 from the germline V gene are SGHRS and YFSETQ. CDR3 nucleotide sequence: TGCGCCAGCAGCTTGGCCGATGTAGATTCACCCCTCCACTTT. This codes for CASSLADVDSPLHF.